This T cell receptor (beta chain) appears in the sequencing data of a study of T cell responses to AZD1222 COVID-19 vaccine. Generated by immunoSEQ multiplex PCR, the TCRdb table keeps only in-frame clones and is missing some. The top ten clones hold approximately 5% of a sample with around 150,000 clones, around 91% of them seen once. Regarding the study as a whole: In the spike-specific TCR repertoire, nearly half reportedly target unmutated variant regions. Repertoires in all cases were sampled only once the peak T cell response had passed.

A word on this clone: Antigen specificity is unknown.

The TCR sequence derives from an adult in good health. Sequencing used peripheral blood, obtained on day 0 of AZD1222 vaccination.

CDR3 residues: CATNFGGSGDYGYTF. CDR3 sequence (DNA): TGTGCCACCAACTTCGGGGGCAGTGGGGACTATGGCTACACCTTC. The chain has TRBV28 and TRBJ1-2, with a weak D call TRBD1 (6 bases). Trimming left V 10 bases short and J 3 bases short, with 21 bases between. CDR3 length: 15 residues. Germline CDR1 is MDHEN and CDR2 is SYDVKM.